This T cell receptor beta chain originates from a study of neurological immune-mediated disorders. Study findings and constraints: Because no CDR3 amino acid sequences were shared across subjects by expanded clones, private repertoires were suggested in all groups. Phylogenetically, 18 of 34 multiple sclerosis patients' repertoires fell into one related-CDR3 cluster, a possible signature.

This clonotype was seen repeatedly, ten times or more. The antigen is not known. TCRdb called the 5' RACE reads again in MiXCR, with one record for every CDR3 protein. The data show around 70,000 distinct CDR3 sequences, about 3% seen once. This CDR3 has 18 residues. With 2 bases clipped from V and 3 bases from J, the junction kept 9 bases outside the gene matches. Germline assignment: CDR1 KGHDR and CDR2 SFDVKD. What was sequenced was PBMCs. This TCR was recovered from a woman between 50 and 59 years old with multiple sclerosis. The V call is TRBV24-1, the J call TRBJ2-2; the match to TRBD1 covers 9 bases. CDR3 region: CATSDSLRGQGYTGELFF. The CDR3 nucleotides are TGTGCCACCAGTGATTCGCTCAGGGGACAGGGCTACACCGGGGAGCTGTTTTTT.